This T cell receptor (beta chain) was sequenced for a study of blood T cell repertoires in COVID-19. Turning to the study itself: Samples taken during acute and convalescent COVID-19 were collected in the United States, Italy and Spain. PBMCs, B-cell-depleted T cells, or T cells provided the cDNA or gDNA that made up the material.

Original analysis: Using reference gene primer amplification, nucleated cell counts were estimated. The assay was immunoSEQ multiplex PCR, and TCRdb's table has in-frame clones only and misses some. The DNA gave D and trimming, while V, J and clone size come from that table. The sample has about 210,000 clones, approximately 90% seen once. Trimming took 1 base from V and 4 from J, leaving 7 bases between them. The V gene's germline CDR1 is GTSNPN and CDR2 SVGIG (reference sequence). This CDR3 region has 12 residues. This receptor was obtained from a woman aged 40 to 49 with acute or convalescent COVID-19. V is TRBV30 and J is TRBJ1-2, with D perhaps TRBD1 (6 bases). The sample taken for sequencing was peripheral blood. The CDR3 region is CAWSGTVYGYTF. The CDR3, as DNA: TGTGCCTGGAGTGGGACAGTCTATGGCTACACCTTC.